This T cell receptor beta chain stems from a study of long-term antiretroviral therapy in people with HIV. General study findings and limits: Unavailable data included ART adherence, viral resistance and therapy changes (switches in treatment). The range of CDR3 lengths in HIV repertoires proved narrower than that found in controls.

The V end lost 4 bases, the J end lost 2 bases, and 15 bases lay between the germline ends. CDR1 and CDR2 (germline): SGHKS, YYEKEE (reference sequence). CDR3 size: 15 residues. With respect to this clone: Its antigen is currently unknown.

Version v3.0 of the immunoSEQ assay ran at survey level. Sequencing used immunoSEQ multiplex PCR; TCRdb keeps in-frame clones, though not all of them. The sample consists of tens of thousands of clones, approximately 83% of them appearing once. The gene calls are TRBV5-5 and TRBJ2-5; D possibly corresponds to TRBD1 (6 bases). This sequence originates from a man aged 25-45 years with HIV. This specimen was unsorted PBMCs, taken nearly 2.9 years after starting antiretroviral therapy. This CDR3 reads CASSGMTGTQETQYF. CDR3 DNA sequence: TGTGCCAGCAGCGGGATGACAGGAACGCAAGAGACCCAGTACTTC.